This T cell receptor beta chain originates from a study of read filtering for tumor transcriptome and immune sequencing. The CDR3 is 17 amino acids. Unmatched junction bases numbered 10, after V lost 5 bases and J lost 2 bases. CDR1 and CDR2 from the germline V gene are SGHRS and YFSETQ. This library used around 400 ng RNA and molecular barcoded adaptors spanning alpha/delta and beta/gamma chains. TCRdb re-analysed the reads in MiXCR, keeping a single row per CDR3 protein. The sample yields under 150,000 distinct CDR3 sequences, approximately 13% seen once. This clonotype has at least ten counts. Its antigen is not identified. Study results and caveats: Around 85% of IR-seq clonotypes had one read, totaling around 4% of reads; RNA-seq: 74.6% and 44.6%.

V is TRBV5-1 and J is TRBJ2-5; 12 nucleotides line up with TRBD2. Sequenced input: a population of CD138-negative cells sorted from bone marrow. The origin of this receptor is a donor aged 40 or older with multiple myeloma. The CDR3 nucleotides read TGCGCCAGCAGACGGACTAGCGGGACCCTTTGGCAAGAGACCCAGTACTTC. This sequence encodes CASRRTSGTLWQETQYF.